This T cell receptor beta chain derives from a study of OX40 agonist ivuxolimab in advanced cancers. Assay used: immunoSEQ multiplex PCR; TCRdb lists only in-frame clones, some missing. The sample consists of 25,000 to 35,000 clones, more than 85% of them appearing once. V shed 4 bases and J 6 bases; nucleotides not matched to a gene: 11. The CDR3 consists of 14 residues. Per germline, CDR1 GTSNPN and CDR2 SVGIG (reference sequence). This material consisted of CD4+ or CD8+ T cells sorted from blood, taken in a trial of the OX40 agonist ivuxolimab. The source is an adult with an advanced solid tumor such as melanoma, head and neck, liver or kidney cancer. V and J are TRBV30 and TRBJ2-7, with 8 bases matching TRBD1. The CDR3 is CAWKRTGLLREQYF. The CDR3 DNA reads TGTGCCTGGAAAAGGACAGGGCTTTTACGCGAGCAGTACTTC.